The source of this T cell receptor (beta chain) is a study of post-analysis software for immune sequencing data. The overall study: Included courses were relapsing-remitting and secondary progressive multiple sclerosis; progressive-relapsing multiple sclerosis was also included.

Carried by the TCR beta cDNA libraries were unique molecular identifiers. From roughly 1 to 10 million T cells, roughly 530,000 cDNA molecules were obtained. TCRdb analysed the PCR reads with MiXCR anew, one entry per CDR3 protein. The profile shows 600,000 to 750,000 distinct CDR3 sequences, around 60% of them singletons. Trimming shortened V by 0 bases and J by 2 bases, and 13 bases separated the two germline ends. Germline lookup yields CDR1 WNHNN and CDR2 SYGVQD (reference sequence). CDR3 size: 16 residues. Only a few counts were recorded for this clonotype. Its cognate antigen is unknown. Study-wide findings and caveats: Clustering by F measure revealed strong co-clustering among samples prepared together in one batch. Comparison of patients with controls showed a handful of TRBV segments more frequent in patients, TRBV5-6, TRBV5-1 and TRBV20-1 among them. There was significantly lower normalized Chao1 diversity in multiple sclerosis patients than in controls.

The rearrangement links TRBV10-1 to TRBJ2-5, with a possible D match to TRBD2 (5 bases). The TCR was taken from a girl aged 2 to 9 with multiple sclerosis. Specimen: blood. CDR3 in amino acids: CASSESWTPGQETQYF. CDR3 nucleotides: TGCGCCAGCAGTGAGTCGTGGACCCCGGGACAAGAGACCCAGTACTTC.